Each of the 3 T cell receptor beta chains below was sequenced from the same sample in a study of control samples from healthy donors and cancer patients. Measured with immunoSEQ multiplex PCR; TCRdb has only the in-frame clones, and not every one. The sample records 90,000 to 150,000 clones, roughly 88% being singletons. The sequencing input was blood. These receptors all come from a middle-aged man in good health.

The CDR3 sequence: CASSLNRGYSPLHF. The CDR3 nucleotides are TGTGCCAGCAGCTTGAACAGGGGGTATTCACCCCTCCACTTT. The J gene is TRBJ1-6, the V gene TRBV5-6; TRBD1 matches 8 bases. The CDR3 runs to 14 residues. Per the germline V gene, CDR1 is SGHDT and CDR2 is YYEEEE. Trimming at V came to 1 base and at J to 8 bases, leaving 2 bases not matched to a gene.

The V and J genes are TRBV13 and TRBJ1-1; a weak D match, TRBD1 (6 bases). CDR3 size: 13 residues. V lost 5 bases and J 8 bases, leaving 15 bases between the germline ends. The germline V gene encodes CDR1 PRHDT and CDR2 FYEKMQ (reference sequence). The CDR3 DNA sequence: TGTGCCAGCAGCAGCAACAGGGTTCCCGAAGCTTTCTTT. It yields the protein CASSSNRVPEAFF. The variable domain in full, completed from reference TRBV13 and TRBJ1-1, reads AAGVIQSPRHLIKEKRETATLKCYPIPRHDTVYWYQQGPGQDPQFLISFYEKMQSDKGSIPDRFSAQQFSDYHSELNMSSLELGDSALYFCASSSNRVPEAFFGQGTRLTVV.

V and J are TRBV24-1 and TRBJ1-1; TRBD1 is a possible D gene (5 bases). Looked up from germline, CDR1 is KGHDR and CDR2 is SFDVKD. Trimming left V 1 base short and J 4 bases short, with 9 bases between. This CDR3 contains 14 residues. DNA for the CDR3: TGTGCCACCAGTGATTTACTCGGGGGCACTGAAGCTTTCTTT. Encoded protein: CATSDLLGGTEAFF.